This T cell receptor (beta chain) derives from a study of T cell responses to AZD1222 COVID-19 vaccine. At the level of the study: Second doses that came at about 4 or about 12 weeks were put together. The study's findings and limits: Researchers took repertoire samples only after the peak T cell response had come. Clonal diversity may have been underestimated, and the donors were mostly white British, with more females than males. Receipt of two AZD1222 doses was followed by a rise in Spike-specific TCR breadth and depth.

Assay used: immunoSEQ multiplex PCR; TCRdb lists only in-frame clones, some missing. The repertoire holds 64,000 or so clones, with about 83% as singletons. Comment on this clone: Its antigen is unidentified.

The CDR3 contains 13 residues. Deletions cut 3 bases from V and 1 base from J, with 3 bases between. The sample consisted of peripheral blood, taken on day 0 of AZD1222 vaccination. The gene calls are TRBV12-3 or TRBV12-4 and TRBJ2-2; the D is unclear. The TCR originated in an adult in good health. CDR3 sequence (DNA): TGTGCCAGCAGTTTCATGAACACCGGGGAGCTGTTTTTT. It encodes CASSFMNTGELFF.